The sequence of this T cell receptor beta chain was determined in a study of OX40 agonist ivuxolimab in advanced cancers. Study-wide results and caveats: Dose levels from 0.1 to 3.0 mg/kg saw CD4+ and CD8+ blood T cells expand clonally by week 6.

Systemic immunosuppression or autoimmune disease history was grounds to exclude patients. Blood was sampled at baseline, cycle 4 day 1, and cycle 7 day 1. With respect to this clone: Its specificity is not known.

Sequenced by immunoSEQ multiplex PCR; TCRdb stores in-frame clones only, minus some. The repertoire has tens of thousands of clones, approximately 87% of them found once; the top ten carry approximately 0.5%. CDR1 is MDHEN and CDR2 is SYDVKM in the germline V gene. The length of the CDR3 is 15 residues. V lost 4 bases, J lost 4 bases, and 6 bases stayed unmatched. The chain combines TRBV28 with TRBJ1-2; 10 nucleotides agree with TRBD1. This receptor was taken from an adult with an advanced solid tumor such as melanoma, head and neck, liver or kidney cancer. This material consisted of CD4+ or CD8+ T cells sorted from blood, taken in a trial of the OX40 agonist ivuxolimab. The CDR3 loop reads CASSSPTGGRYGYTF. CDR3 in DNA: TGTGCCAGCAGTTCCCCGACAGGGGGCCGCTATGGCTACACCTTC.